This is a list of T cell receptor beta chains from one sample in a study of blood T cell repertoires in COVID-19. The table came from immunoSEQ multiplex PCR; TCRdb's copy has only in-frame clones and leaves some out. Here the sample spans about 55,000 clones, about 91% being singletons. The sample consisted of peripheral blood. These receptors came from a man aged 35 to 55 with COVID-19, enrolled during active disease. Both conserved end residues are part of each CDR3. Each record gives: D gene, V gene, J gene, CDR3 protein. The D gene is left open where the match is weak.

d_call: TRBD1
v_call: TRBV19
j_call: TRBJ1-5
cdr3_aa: CAGGQASNQPQHF

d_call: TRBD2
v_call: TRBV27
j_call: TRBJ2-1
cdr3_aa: CASRPGLVSFYEQFF

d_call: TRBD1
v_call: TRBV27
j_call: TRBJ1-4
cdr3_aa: CASRGQGANEKLFF

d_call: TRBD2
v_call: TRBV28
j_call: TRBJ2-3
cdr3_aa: CASSLAPSGWNTQYF

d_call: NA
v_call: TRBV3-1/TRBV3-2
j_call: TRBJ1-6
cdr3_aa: CASRHGSNNSPLHF

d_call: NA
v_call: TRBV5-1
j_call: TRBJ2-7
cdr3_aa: CASSFTGPPYEQYF

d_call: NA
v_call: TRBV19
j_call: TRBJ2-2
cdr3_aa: CASSLTSPGELFF

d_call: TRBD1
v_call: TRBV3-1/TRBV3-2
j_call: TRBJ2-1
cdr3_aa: CASSPDRSIEQFF

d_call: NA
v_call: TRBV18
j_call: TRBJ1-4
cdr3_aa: CASSAGATNEKLFF

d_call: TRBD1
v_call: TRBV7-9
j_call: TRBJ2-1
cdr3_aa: CASSLGPGTEYYNEQFF

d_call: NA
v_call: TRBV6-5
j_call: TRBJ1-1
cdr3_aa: CASSYEGRNTEAFF

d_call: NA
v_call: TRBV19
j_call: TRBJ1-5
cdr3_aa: CASSKGQLNQPQHF

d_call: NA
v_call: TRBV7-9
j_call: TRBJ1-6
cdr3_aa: CASSFTGLSYNSPLHF

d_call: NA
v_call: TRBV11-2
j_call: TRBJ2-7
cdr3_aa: CASSLVAGTYEQYF

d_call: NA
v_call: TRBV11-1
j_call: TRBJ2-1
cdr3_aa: CASSRGGASYEQFF

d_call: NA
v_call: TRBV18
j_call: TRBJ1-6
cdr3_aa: CASSHRDTYNSPLHF